This record looks at one T cell receptor beta chain sequence and its context. TCRdb fed the RT-PCR reads into MiXCR, producing one record per CDR3 protein. Among fewer than 25,000 distinct CDR3 sequences listed, around 40% were seen once. The V and J ends lost 2 bases and 3 bases, in that order; junction bases with no gene match: 11. Germline lookup yields CDR1 SGHRS and CDR2 YFSETQ. This CDR3 has 18 residues. The sample belongs to a study of patients and donors after allogeneic stem cell transplantation. The V and J genes are TRBV5-1 and TRBJ1-1; 12 bases fit TRBD1. The sequenced sample consisted of blood, either unsorted or a sorted T cell fraction (not recorded which). This TCR was sampled from a human donor who was either an allogeneic HSCT recipient or a stem cell or donor lymphocyte infusion donor (not recorded which). It is not recorded whose cells these are; they may come from a transplant donor. CDR3 DNA: TGCGCCAGCAGCTTTGCTCCGGGACAGGGGGCGTTGGACACTGAAGCTTTCTTT. It is translated as CASSFAPGQGALDTEAFF.